This T cell receptor (beta chain) is from a study of T cell changes during pregnancy in multiple sclerosis. This clone has more than one count but fewer than ten. The table came from immunoSEQ multiplex PCR; TCRdb's copy has only in-frame clones and leaves some out. The sample has more than 50,000 clones, 89% seen once. Germline CDR1 is SNHLY and CDR2 is FYNNEI. V shed 3 bases, J shed 9 bases, and the junction held 6 bases outside the gene matches. This CDR3 is built from 13 residues. The source of this sequence is a female donor with multiple sclerosis, enrolled in a pregnancy study. The chain recombines TRBV2 with TRBJ1-1, with 8 nucleotides matching TRBD1. Material: peripheral blood, obtained in the first trimester of pregnancy. The CDR3 here is CASSDRDRPQAFF. CDR3 in DNA: TGTGCCAGCAGTGATCGGGACAGGCCCCAAGCTTTCTTT.